Listed below are T cell receptor beta chains from one sample, sequenced in a study of blood T cell repertoires in COVID-19. Produced via immunoSEQ multiplex PCR; TCRdb's table is partial and in-frame only. The table includes 250,000 to 300,000 clones, 85% to 90% detected once. The sequencing input was peripheral blood. The receptors here all came from a woman in her thirties or forties with acute or convalescent COVID-19. Both conserved end residues are part of each CDR3. Each record gives: D gene, J gene, V gene, clone size, CDR3 DNA, CDR3 protein. The D gene is left open where the match is weak. Clone size is shown for a subset of rows, as once, few, many or a class of expanded clone.

d_gene: -
j_gene: TRBJ1-1
v_gene: TRBV6-4
abundance: few
CDR3nt: TGTGCCAGCAGCCTACAGTTTAACACTGAAGCTTTCTTT
CDR3aa: CASSLQFNTEAFF

d_gene: TRBD2
j_gene: TRBJ2-3
v_gene: TRBV7-2
abundance: -
CDR3nt: TGTGCCAGCAGCCGGAGACTAGCGGAGAGCACAGATACGCAGTATTTT
CDR3aa: CASSRRLAESTDTQYF

d_gene: -
j_gene: TRBJ2-2
v_gene: TRBV11-2
abundance: -
CDR3nt: TGTGCCAGCAGCTTAGACCGCCGGGCCGGGGAGCTGTTTTTT
CDR3aa: CASSLDRRAGELFF

d_gene: TRBD1
j_gene: TRBJ1-2
v_gene: TRBV30
abundance: -
CDR3nt: TGTGCCTGGAGTGAGACAGGGCTCTATGGCTACACCTTC
CDR3aa: CAWSETGLYGYTF

d_gene: -
j_gene: TRBJ2-3
v_gene: TRBV3-1/TRBV3-2
abundance: -
CDR3nt: TGTGCCAGCAGCCAAGACGGTTTTTGGCGGGGAGGCCGCACAGATACGCAGTATTTT
CDR3aa: CASSQDGFWRGGRTDTQYF

d_gene: TRBD2
j_gene: TRBJ2-3
v_gene: TRBV9
abundance: -
CDR3nt: TGTGCCAGCAGCGTAGCTACGACTAGCGGGGCCCCACTCACAGATACGCAGTATTTT
CDR3aa: CASSVATTSGAPLTDTQYF

d_gene: TRBD2
j_gene: TRBJ2-3
v_gene: TRBV5-1
abundance: -
CDR3nt: TGCGCCAGCAGCTCCGCAATAGCGGGGTATCAGACAGATACGCAGTATTTT
CDR3aa: CASSSAIAGYQTDTQYF

d_gene: -
j_gene: TRBJ1-2
v_gene: TRBV18
abundance: -
CDR3nt: TGTGCCAGCTCACCACTACCTAGGTGGGGGCGCACTAACTATGGCTACACCTTC
CDR3aa: CASSPLPRWGRTNYGYTF

d_gene: -
j_gene: TRBJ1-2
v_gene: TRBV19
abundance: -
CDR3nt: TGTGCCAGTAGTATGGATGGTCAGGGTAACTATGGCTACACCTTC
CDR3aa: CASSMDGQGNYGYTF

d_gene: -
j_gene: TRBJ2-5
v_gene: TRBV19
abundance: -
CDR3nt: TGTGCCAGTAGTATAGACAGGGGAACGTCGACCCAGTACTTC
CDR3aa: CASSIDRGTSTQYF

d_gene: TRBD1
j_gene: TRBJ1-2
v_gene: TRBV30
abundance: -
CDR3nt: TGTGCCTGGGTTGGACAGGGGGTTAACTATGGCTACACCTTC
CDR3aa: CAWVGQGVNYGYTF

d_gene: -
j_gene: TRBJ2-6
v_gene: TRBV7-8
abundance: -
CDR3nt: TGTGCCAGCAGCTTAGGTCCCTTCTCTGGGGCCAACGTCCTGACTTTC
CDR3aa: CASSLGPFSGANVLTF

d_gene: -
j_gene: TRBJ1-3
v_gene: TRBV9
abundance: -
CDR3nt: TGTGCCAGCAGCGTCGAGACCGGGAGAACTGGAAACACCATATATTTT
CDR3aa: CASSVETGRTGNTIYF

d_gene: -
j_gene: TRBJ1-6
v_gene: TRBV5-4
abundance: -
CDR3nt: TGTGCCAGCAGCTTGGGTTACAGATCCTATAATTCACCCCTCCACTTT
CDR3aa: CASSLGYRSYNSPLHF

d_gene: TRBD1
j_gene: TRBJ2-2
v_gene: TRBV5-1
abundance: -
CDR3nt: TGCGCCAGCAGCTTTACAGGGGGCTTGAACACCGGGGAGCTGTTTTTT
CDR3aa: CASSFTGGLNTGELFF

d_gene: -
j_gene: TRBJ2-3
v_gene: TRBV5-5
abundance: -
CDR3nt: TGTGCCAGCAGTTTACAGTCCGCCTGGGATACGCAGTATTTT
CDR3aa: CASSLQSAWDTQYF

d_gene: TRBD1
j_gene: TRBJ1-1
v_gene: TRBV12-5
abundance: few
CDR3nt: TGTGCTAGTGTCAGGACAGGGGACACTGAAGCTTTCTTT
CDR3aa: CASVRTGDTEAFF

d_gene: -
j_gene: TRBJ1-6
v_gene: TRBV14
abundance: -
CDR3nt: TGTGCCAGCAGCCAAAGCCCAAATTCACCCCTCCACTTT
CDR3aa: CASSQSPNSPLHF

d_gene: TRBD1
j_gene: TRBJ1-4
v_gene: TRBV2
abundance: -
CDR3nt: TGTGCCAGTTCGGAGGGGACAGGGGATGAAAAACTGTTTTTT
CDR3aa: CASSEGTGDEKLFF

d_gene: -
j_gene: TRBJ1-2
v_gene: TRBV6-5
abundance: -
CDR3nt: TGTGCCAGCAGTTACCGGGGGGCCCATGGCTACACCTTC
CDR3aa: CASSYRGAHGYTF

d_gene: TRBD1
j_gene: TRBJ1-5
v_gene: TRBV5-1
abundance: once
CDR3nt: TGCGCCAGCAGCTTGGAGGGACAGCAAAATCAGCCCCAGCATTTT
CDR3aa: CASSLEGQQNQPQHF

d_gene: -
j_gene: TRBJ1-4
v_gene: TRBV7-9
abundance: -
CDR3nt: TGTGCCAGCAGCTTAGGAACAGGAACTAATGAAAAACTGTTTTTT
CDR3aa: CASSLGTGTNEKLFF

d_gene: -
j_gene: TRBJ1-2
v_gene: TRBV11-1
abundance: once
CDR3nt: TGTGCCAGCAGACCAGGACAGCAGTATGGCTACACCTTC
CDR3aa: CASRPGQQYGYTF

d_gene: TRBD1
j_gene: TRBJ1-1
v_gene: TRBV20-1
abundance: -
CDR3nt: TGCAGTGCTAGACGGGACAGGGAAGCTTTCTTT
CDR3aa: CSARRDREAFF

d_gene: TRBD1
j_gene: TRBJ2-2
v_gene: TRBV2
abundance: -
CDR3nt: TGTGCCAGCAGCTACAGGGGTCCCACCGGGGAGCTGTTTTTT
CDR3aa: CASSYRGPTGELFF

d_gene: -
j_gene: TRBJ1-2
v_gene: TRBV12-3/TRBV12-4
abundance: -
CDR3nt: TGTGCCAGCAGCTACCGAGTCCAGGGGTCCTACACCTTC
CDR3aa: CASSYRVQGSYTF

d_gene: -
j_gene: TRBJ1-1
v_gene: TRBV21-1
abundance: -
CDR3nt: TGTGCCAGCAGCGCCCGGGACAGGGCCCCTTCGAACACTGAAGCTTTCTTT
CDR3aa: CASSARDRAPSNTEAFF

d_gene: -
j_gene: TRBJ2-2
v_gene: TRBV15
abundance: -
CDR3nt: TGTGCCACCGAAGATAGTCCGAACACCGGGGAGCTGTTTTTT
CDR3aa: CATEDSPNTGELFF

d_gene: -
j_gene: TRBJ2-2
v_gene: TRBV30
abundance: -
CDR3nt: TGTGCCTCCAAGAACACCGGGGAGCTGTTTTTT
CDR3aa: CASKNTGELFF

d_gene: -
j_gene: TRBJ1-1
v_gene: TRBV7-8
abundance: -
CDR3nt: TGTGCCAGCAGCTTTACCGGGGGGCTGTACACTGAAGCTTTCTTT
CDR3aa: CASSFTGGLYTEAFF

d_gene: -
j_gene: TRBJ1-3
v_gene: TRBV15
abundance: once
CDR3nt: TGTGCCACCAGCAGTTCCCGTTCTCTCGGGGGAAACACCATATATTTT
CDR3aa: CATSSSRSLGGNTIYF

d_gene: TRBD1
j_gene: TRBJ1-1
v_gene: TRBV14
abundance: -
CDR3nt: TGTGCCAGCAGCCCCTGGACAGGCATGAACACTGAAGCTTTCTTT
CDR3aa: CASSPWTGMNTEAFF

d_gene: -
j_gene: TRBJ2-1
v_gene: TRBV12-5
abundance: -
CDR3nt: TGTGCTAGTGGTTTGGTACTGGGGCGCCTTCCTAGATCCTACAATGAGCAGTTCTTC
CDR3aa: CASGLVLGRLPRSYNEQFF

d_gene: TRBD2
j_gene: TRBJ2-3
v_gene: TRBV7-8
abundance: -
CDR3nt: TGTGCCAGCGCGGGGGGGCCTTGGGGCACAGATACGCAGTATTTT
CDR3aa: CASAGGPWGTDTQYF

d_gene: TRBD2
j_gene: TRBJ2-3
v_gene: TRBV3-1/TRBV3-2
abundance: -
CDR3nt: TGTGCCAGCAGCCAATTCCCTAGCGGGCCCGATACGCAGTATTTT
CDR3aa: CASSQFPSGPDTQYF

d_gene: -
j_gene: TRBJ1-2
v_gene: TRBV24-1
abundance: -
CDR3nt: TGTGCCACCAGTGGACAGGCGTTAGGGGTCTATGGCTACACCTTC
CDR3aa: CATSGQALGVYGYTF

d_gene: TRBD2
j_gene: TRBJ2-3
v_gene: TRBV27
abundance: -
CDR3nt: TGTGCCAGCAAGGCCGGGAGGAGTAGGAGAGATACGCAGTATTTT
CDR3aa: CASKAGRSRRDTQYF